This entry describes one T cell receptor (beta chain). This sample is drawn from a study of blood T cell repertoires in COVID-19. The wider study: Spain, Italy and the United States supplied samples that represented acute and convalescent COVID-19.

In the original workflow: Reference gene primer amplification gave estimated nucleated cell counts. Repertoires were generated with immunoSEQ multiplex PCR, while TCRdb's copy carries only in-frame clones and drops some. The V and J calls and clone size were taken over from that table, and D and trimming were inferred from the DNA. The data show 150,000 to 200,000 clones, 65% to 85% seen once. Participants spanned ages about 18 to 90 years and resided in about two dozen US areas. Cohort assignment relied on participant-reported clinical history. V dropped 11 bases and J dropped 0 bases, with 14 bases sitting between them. The CDR3 is made up of 14 amino acids. CDR1 is SEHNR and CDR2 is FQNEAQ in the germline V gene (reference sequence).

This receptor was identified in a man aged 35 to 55 who had recovered from COVID-19. The chain combines TRBV7-9 with TRBJ2-1; D is undetermined. The specimen was PBMCs or T cells enriched from blood (not recorded which). The CDR3 coding sequence is TGTGCCGCCACGCAGGTCAGCTCCTACAATGAGCAGTTCTTC. It is translated as CAATQVSSYNEQFF.